This T cell receptor beta chain appears in the sequencing data of a study of T cell responses to AZD1222 COVID-19 vaccine (dated by TCRdb to about 2021). Background on the whole study: AZD1222 recipients with second doses at about 4 weeks or about 12 weeks were pooled, because spike-specific TCR depth and breadth did not differ between schedules. A total of just over 230 trial participants underwent TCR sequencing, of whom nearly 210 had received two doses of AZD1222 and 26 had received two doses of the MenACWY control vaccine. Trial participants were enrolled by age into subgroups of 18-55, 56-69 and 70-plus years, and 148, 28 and 57 TCR-sequenced participants, respectively, were included in these subgroups. Study-level results and caveats: In the small 56-69-year group, the increase in depth fell short of significance, most likely because of low power. After two AZD1222 doses, spike-specific TCR breadth and depth were significantly higher than at day 0 and than in MenACWY recipients. Most participants were white British and females outnumbered males, and the authors suggested that clonal diversity may have been underestimated. Because no day 14 peak-response samples were available, repertoires were characterized only after the peak T cell response. Reportedly, almost half of the unique spike-specific TCRs recognized epitopes lying outside the regions that are mutated in the B.1.351 and B.1.1.7 variants. CD4 TCRs associated with the vaccine covered the entire spike protein, and the dominant responses were in regions 160-218 and 743-854. Only five to seven AZD1222 recipients were SARS-CoV-2 seropositive at baseline, limiting conclusions about previously exposed vaccinees.

A single count supports this clone. This clone's antigen is unknown. One base away there is no much larger clone; base qualities are not given. Based on the germline V gene (reference sequence), the CDR1 and CDR2 sequences are LGHDT and YNNKEL. Deletion took 1 base off V and 4 bases off J, with a span of 10 bases between the germline ends. Measured from the cysteine to the phenylalanine, the CDR3 is 14 residues long. The only DNA kept is the CDR3, 42 bases in frame from the first base. The CDR3 regions of human TCRbeta chains were analyzed by immunosequencing. Regarding the original processing steps: Repertoire TCRs were checked for matches against a reference library of SARS-CoV-2-specific TCRs that had been generated using the MIRA antigen-specificity platform. Breadth was defined as the fraction of unique TCRs that were SARS-CoV-2-associated, and depth was defined as the fraction of total T cells that were SARS-CoV-2-associated. Using the MIRA data, every spike-specific TCR was mapped to the spike region that the TCR reacted to and assigned to either a CD4 or a CD8 class. Log10-transformed breadth and depth values were compared by one-way ANOVA with Sidak's multiple comparisons tests. TCRdb obtained this table from immuneACCESS and retained in-frame rearrangements with V and J assigned. These tables miss some clones; where compared with another copy, unresolved V genes account for less than half of the shortfall, and the remainder is unexplained. V, J and clone size were drawn from that table, and D and trimming were deduced from the DNA. The table for this sample lists approximately 190,000 clones; around 92% of them were counted only once. Approximately 1.4% of the sample is taken by the ten largest.

Taken with the paper, the label for time point translates to: baseline before first vaccination. Vaccinee samples came from UK trials COV001 and COV002, including a single-blind randomized controlled phase 2/3 trial of AZD1222 (ChAdOx1 nCoV-19) in healthy adults. For TCRbeta chain sequencing, PBMC samples from trial participants were taken at day 0 and at day 28 after the second dose. The receptor was derived from an adult in good health. The rearranged chain carries TRBV3-1 (or the pseudogene TRBV3-2) and TRBJ1-1; the D gene is perhaps TRBD1, on 5 matching bases. The material was peripheral blood, obtained on day 0 of AZD1222 vaccination. The encoded CDR3 is CASSQVSGGTEAFF. The nucleotide sequence is TGTGCCAGCAGCCAAGTGTCTGGGGGCACTGAAGCTTTCTTT.